The clone carrying this T cell receptor beta chain ranks as medium-sized. The sample comes from a study of tumour-infiltrating T cells in Burkitt lymphoma. At the level of the study: Survival, overall and progression-free, tracked with productive clonality.

CDR3 length: 13 residues. The V gene's germline CDR1 is PRHDT and CDR2 FYEKMQ (reference sequence). After removal of 5 bases from V and 4 bases from J, the junction contained 4 bases not matched to a gene. Profiling relied on immunoSEQ multiplex PCR, and the TCRdb table lists in-frame clones only, not all of them. The table includes about 14,000 clones, approximately 30% detected once. The origin of this receptor is a human donor with diffuse large B-cell lymphoma. The material sequenced was tumor tissue. V is TRBV13 and J is TRBJ1-2; 7 bases are a match to TRBD1. CDR3 amino acids: CASSTRTGYGYTF. CDR3 coding DNA: TGTGCCAGCAGCACGCGGACAGGCTATGGCTACACCTTC.